This T cell receptor beta chain was recovered during a study of blood T cells in healthy people across ages. Points from the study as a whole: In long-lived donors, naive CD4+ cell counts and diversity exceeded those of aged donors.

Germline-derived CDR1 and CDR2 are MNHEY and SMNVEV (reference sequence). The CDR3 covers 18 residues. The ends lost 5 bases at V and 2 bases at J; junction bases unmatched: 12. As for this clonotype: The antigen is undetermined.

A second PCR of roughly 6 to 12 cycles used a sample-barcoded 5' primer and a J-beta primer mix. Every sample gave at least 2.5 million paired-end reads containing CDR3. TCRdb passed the 5' RACE reads through MiXCR, listing each CDR3 protein once. Found here are under 2,000,000 distinct CDR3 sequences, 49% of them singletons; the top ten hold approximately 2%. The clonotype was recovered from a woman aged 40 to 49 in good health. The chain joins TRBV27 to TRBJ2-3; 11 bases agree with TRBD2. The sequenced material came from blood. The CDR3 bases are TGTGCCAGCAGTCTCACCCCACTAGCGGGGGTTAACACAGATACGCAGTATTTT. Translated: CASSLTPLAGVNTDTQYF.